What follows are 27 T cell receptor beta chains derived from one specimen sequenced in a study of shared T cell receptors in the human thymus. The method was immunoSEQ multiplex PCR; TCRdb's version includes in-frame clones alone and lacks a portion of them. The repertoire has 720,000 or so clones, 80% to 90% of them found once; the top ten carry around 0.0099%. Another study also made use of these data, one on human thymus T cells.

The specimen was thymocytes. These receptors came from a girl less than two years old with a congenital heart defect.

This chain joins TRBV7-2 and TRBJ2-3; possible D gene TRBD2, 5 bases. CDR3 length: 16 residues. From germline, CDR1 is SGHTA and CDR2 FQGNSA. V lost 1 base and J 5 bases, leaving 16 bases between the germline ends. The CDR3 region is CASSLVVASRIDTQYF. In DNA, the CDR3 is TGTGCCAGCAGCTTAGTAGTTGCTAGCAGGATAGATACGCAGTATTTT.

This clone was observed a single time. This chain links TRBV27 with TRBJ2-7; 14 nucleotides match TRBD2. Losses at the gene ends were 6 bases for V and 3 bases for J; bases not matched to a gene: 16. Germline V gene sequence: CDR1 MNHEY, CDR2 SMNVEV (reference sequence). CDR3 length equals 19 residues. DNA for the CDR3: TGTGCCAGCAGCTCCCTATCCGGGACTAGCGGGGGACCGGGCTACGAGCAGTACTTC. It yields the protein CASSSLSGTSGGPGYEQYF.

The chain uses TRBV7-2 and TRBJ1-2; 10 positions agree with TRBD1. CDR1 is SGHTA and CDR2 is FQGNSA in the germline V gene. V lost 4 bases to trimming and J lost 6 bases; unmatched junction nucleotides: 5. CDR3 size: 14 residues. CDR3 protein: CASSWDGTGDGYTF. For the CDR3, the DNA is TGTGCCAGCAGCTGGGACGGGACAGGGGATGGCTACACCTTC.

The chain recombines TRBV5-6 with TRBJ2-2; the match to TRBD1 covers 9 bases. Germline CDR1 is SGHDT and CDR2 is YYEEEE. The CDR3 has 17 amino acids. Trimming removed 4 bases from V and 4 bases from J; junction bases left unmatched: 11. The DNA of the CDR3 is TGTGCCAGCAGCCTGGCCACAGGGGGCATTGGCACCGGGGAGCTGTTTTTT. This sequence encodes CASSLATGGIGTGELFF.

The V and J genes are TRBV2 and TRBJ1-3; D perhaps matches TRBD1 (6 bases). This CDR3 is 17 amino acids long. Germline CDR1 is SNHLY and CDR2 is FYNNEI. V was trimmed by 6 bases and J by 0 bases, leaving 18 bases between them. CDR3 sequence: CASRGYRDPSSGNTIYF. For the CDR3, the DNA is TGTGCCAGCAGGGGCTACAGGGATCCAAGCTCTGGAAACACCATATATTTT.

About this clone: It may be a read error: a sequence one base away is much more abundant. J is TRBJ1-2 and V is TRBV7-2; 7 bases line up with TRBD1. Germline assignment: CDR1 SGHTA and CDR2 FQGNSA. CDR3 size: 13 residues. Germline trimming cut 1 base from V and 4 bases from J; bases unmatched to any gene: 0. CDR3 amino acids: CASSLEGAYGYTF. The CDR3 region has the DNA TGTGCCAGCAGCTTAGAGGGGGCCTATGGCTACACCTTC.

Written as DNA, the CDR3 is TGCGCCAGCAGCCACCAGGGGGTTAAGGAAAAACTGTTTTTT. Translating it yields CASSHQGVKEKLFF. The chain links TRBV4-3 to TRBJ1-4; 7 nucleotides line up with TRBD1. The germline CDR1 and CDR2 sequences are LGHNA and YSLEER. This CDR3 has 14 amino acids. V shed 3 bases and J 8 bases; nucleotides not matched to a gene: 6.

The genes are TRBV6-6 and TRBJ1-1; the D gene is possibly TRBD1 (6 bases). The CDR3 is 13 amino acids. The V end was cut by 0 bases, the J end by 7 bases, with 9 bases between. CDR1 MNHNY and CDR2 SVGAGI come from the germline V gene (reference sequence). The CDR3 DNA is TGTGCCAGCAGTTACTCGGGGACATTTGAAGCTTTCTTT. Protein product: CASSYSGTFEAFF.

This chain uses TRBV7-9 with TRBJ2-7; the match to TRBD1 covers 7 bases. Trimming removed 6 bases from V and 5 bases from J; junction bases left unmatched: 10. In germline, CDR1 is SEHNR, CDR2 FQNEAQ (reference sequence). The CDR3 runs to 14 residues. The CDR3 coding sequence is TGTGCCAGCAGTTCCCGGGACAGAGGGGACGAGCAGTACTTC. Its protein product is CASSSRDRGDEQYF.

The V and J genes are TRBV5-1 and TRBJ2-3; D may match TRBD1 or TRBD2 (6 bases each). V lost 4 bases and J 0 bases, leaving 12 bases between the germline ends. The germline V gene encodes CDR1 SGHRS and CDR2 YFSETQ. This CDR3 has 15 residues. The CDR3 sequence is CASSLEGVSTDTQYF. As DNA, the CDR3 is TGCGCCAGCAGCCTGGAGGGGGTTAGCACAGATACGCAGTATTTT.

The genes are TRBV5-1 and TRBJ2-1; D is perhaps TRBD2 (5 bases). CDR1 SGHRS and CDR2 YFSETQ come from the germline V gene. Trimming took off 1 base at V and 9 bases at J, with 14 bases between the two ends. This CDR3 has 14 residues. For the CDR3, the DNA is TGCGCCAGCAGCTTGAGGACTGAAGGAGGTGAGCAGTTCTTC. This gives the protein CASSLRTEGGEQFF.

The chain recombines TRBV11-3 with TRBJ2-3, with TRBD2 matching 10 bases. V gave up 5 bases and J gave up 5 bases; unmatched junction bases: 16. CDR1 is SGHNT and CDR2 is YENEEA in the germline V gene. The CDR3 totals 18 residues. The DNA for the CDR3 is TGTGCCAGCAGCACACCATCCGGGACTAGCGATGGCAAAGATACGCAGTATTTT. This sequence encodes CASSTPSGTSDGKDTQYF.

The CDR3 nucleotides read TGTGCCAGCAGCCAAAACCTCGGGGGGCCAAGCAATCAGCCCCAGCATTTT. It encodes CASSQNLGGPSNQPQHF. The chain joins TRBV7-6 to TRBJ1-5, with D tentatively TRBD1 (6 bases). This CDR3 has 17 amino acids. Germline CDR1 reads SGHVS; CDR2 reads FNYEAQ. The V gene lost 5 bases and the J gene lost 1 base, with 18 bases spanning the gap. Full variable domain (remainder filled in from reference TRBV7-6 and TRBJ1-5): GAGVSQSPRYKVTKRGQDVALRCDPISGHVSLYWYRQALGQGPEFLTYFNYEAQQDKSGLPNDRFSAERPEGSISTLTIQRTEQRDSAMYRCASSQNLGGPSNQPQHFGDGTRLSIL.

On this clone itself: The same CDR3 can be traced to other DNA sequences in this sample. In DNA, the CDR3 is TGTGCCAGCAGCTTTTTAACAGATACGCAGTATTTT. Translation gives CASSFLTDTQYF. This chain joins TRBV7-9 and TRBJ2-3; D is uncertain. The CDR3 sequence is 12 residues long. Germline V gene data show CDR1 as SEHNR and CDR2 as FQNEAQ (reference sequence). Trimming cost V 3 bases and J 3 bases, with 4 bases left between them.

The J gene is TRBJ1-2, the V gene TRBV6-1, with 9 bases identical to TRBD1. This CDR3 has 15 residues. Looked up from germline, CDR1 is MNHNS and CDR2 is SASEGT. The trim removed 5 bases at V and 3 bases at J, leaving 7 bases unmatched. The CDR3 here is CASSSIWTGDYGYTF. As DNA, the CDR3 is TGTGCCAGCAGTTCGATTTGGACAGGGGACTATGGCTACACCTTC.

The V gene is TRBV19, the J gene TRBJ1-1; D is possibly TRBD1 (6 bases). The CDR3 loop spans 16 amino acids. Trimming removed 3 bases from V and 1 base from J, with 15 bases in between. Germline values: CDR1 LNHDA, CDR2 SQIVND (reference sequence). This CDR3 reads CASSIPWDNENTEAFF. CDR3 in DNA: TGTGCCAGTAGTATCCCCTGGGACAACGAGAACACTGAAGCTTTCTTT.

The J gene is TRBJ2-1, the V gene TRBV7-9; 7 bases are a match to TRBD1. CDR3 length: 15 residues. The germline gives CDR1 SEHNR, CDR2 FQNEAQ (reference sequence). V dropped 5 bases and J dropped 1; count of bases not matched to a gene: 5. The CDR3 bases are TGTGCCAGCAGCGCCGACAGGGATTCCTACAATGAGCAGTTCTTC. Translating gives CASSADRDSYNEQFF.

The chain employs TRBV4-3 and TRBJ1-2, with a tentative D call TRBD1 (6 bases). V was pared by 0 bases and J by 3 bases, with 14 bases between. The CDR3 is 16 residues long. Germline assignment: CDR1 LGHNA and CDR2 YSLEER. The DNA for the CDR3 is TGCGCCAGCAGCCAAGATGTCCCCAGGGGAGACTATGGCTACACCTTC. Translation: CASSQDVPRGDYGYTF.

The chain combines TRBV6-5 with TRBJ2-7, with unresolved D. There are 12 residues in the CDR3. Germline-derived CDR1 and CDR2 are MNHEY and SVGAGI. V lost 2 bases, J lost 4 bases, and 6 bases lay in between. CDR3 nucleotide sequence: TGTGCCAGCAGTTACGACGGGTACGAGCAGTACTTC. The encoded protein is CASSYDGYEQYF.

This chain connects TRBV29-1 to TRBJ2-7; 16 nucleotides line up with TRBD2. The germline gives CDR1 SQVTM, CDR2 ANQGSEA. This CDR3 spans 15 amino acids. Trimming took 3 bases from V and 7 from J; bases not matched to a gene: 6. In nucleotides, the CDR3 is TGCAGCGTTGAGGGACTAGCGGGGGGGTTGAGAGAGCAGTACTTC. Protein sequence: CSVEGLAGGLREQYF.

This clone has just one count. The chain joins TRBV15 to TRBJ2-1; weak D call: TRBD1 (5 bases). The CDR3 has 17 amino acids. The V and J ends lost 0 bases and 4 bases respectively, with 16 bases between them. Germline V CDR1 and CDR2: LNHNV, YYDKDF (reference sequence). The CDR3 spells CATSRDKQADDYNEQFF. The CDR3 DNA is TGTGCCACCAGCAGAGATAAACAGGCGGATGATTACAATGAGCAGTTCTTC.

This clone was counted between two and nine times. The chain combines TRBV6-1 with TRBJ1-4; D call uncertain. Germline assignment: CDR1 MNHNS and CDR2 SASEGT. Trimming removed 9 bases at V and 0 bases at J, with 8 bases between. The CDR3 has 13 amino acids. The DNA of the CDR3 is TGTGCCAGGAAGCACCCAACTAATGAAAAACTGTTTTTT. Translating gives CARKHPTNEKLFF.

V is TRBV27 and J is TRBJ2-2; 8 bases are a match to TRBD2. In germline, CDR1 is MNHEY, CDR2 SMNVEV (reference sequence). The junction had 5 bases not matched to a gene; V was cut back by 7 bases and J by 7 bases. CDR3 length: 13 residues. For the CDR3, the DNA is TGTGCCAGCACCCCCGGGACTAGCGGGGAGCTGTTTTTT. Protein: CASTPGTSGELFF.

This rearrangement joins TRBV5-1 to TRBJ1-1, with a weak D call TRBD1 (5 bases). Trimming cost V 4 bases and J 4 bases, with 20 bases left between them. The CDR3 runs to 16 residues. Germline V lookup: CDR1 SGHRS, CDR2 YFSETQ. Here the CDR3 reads CASSPIGTGAATEAFF. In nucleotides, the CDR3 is TGCGCCAGCAGCCCGATTGGGACTGGGGCGGCCACTGAAGCTTTCTTT.

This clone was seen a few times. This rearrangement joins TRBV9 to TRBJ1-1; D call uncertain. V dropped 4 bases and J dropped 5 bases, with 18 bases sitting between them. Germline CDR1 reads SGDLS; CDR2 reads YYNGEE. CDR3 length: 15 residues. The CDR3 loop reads CASSPRHLPWTEAFF. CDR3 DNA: TGTGCCAGCAGCCCTCGACACCTACCTTGGACTGAAGCTTTCTTT.

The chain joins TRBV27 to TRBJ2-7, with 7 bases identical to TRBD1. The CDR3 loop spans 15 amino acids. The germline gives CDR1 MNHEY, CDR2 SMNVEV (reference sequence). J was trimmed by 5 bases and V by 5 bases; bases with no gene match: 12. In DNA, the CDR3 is TGTGCCAGCAGTGCTGGACAAGGGGGCCAGGACGAGCAGTACTTC. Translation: CASSAGQGGQDEQYF.

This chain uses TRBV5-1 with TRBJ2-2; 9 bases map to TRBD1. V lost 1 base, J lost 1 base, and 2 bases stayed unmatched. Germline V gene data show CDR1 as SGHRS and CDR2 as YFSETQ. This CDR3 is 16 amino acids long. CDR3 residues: CASSLLGQGNTGELFF. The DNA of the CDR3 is TGCGCCAGCAGCTTGTTGGGACAGGGGAACACCGGGGAGCTGTTTTTT.